These 10 T cell receptor beta chains originate from one sample sequenced in a study of cytomegalovirus exposure and HLA in healthy donors. PCR amplification relied on 60 Vbeta primers (plus 13 Jbeta primers). Profiling relied on immunoSEQ multiplex PCR, and the TCRdb table lists in-frame clones only, not all of them. The sample has approximately 170,000 clones; approximately 80% are singletons. Sequenced material: PBMCs. These receptors were collected from a woman aged 40 to 50 in good health and CMV-seropositive.

This clone came up once. The J gene is TRBJ1-5, the V gene TRBV2, with D unresolved. This CDR3 is built from 13 residues. Germline loops: CDR1 SNHLY, CDR2 FYNNEI. The V gene lost 4 bases and the J gene lost 4 bases, with 8 bases spanning the gap. CDR3: CASSGRGNQPQHF. CDR3 sequence (DNA): TGTGCCAGCAGTGGCCGGGGAAATCAGCCCCAGCATTTT. The full variable domain, with the rest looked up from reference TRBV2 and TRBJ1-5, is EPEVTQTPSHQVTQMGQEVILRCVPISNHLYFYWYRQILGQKVEFLVSFYNNEISEKSEIFDDQFSVERPDGSNFTLKIRSTKLEDSAMYFCASSGRGNQPQHFGDGTRLSIL.

The rearrangement links TRBV28 to TRBJ1-5; D uncertain. The germline V gene has CDR1 MDHEN and CDR2 SYDVKM. Trimming stripped 4 bases from V and 2 bases from J, with 15 bases between. This CDR3 comprises 16 residues. The CDR3 loop is CASSSGLTWGNQPQHF. CDR3 in DNA: TGTGCCAGCAGTTCCGGGTTAACCTGGGGCAATCAGCCCCAGCATTTT.

The rearrangement links TRBV5-1 to TRBJ2-7, with 11 bases that match TRBD2. J lost 0 bases, V lost 4 bases, and 3 bases had no gene match. This CDR3 region has 15 residues. The germline V gene encodes CDR1 SGHRS and CDR2 YFSETQ. For the CDR3, the DNA is TGCGCCAGCAGCCCTAGCGGGGGGTACTCCTACGAGCAGTACTTC. Translated: CASSPSGGYSYEQYF.

The chain has TRBV28 and TRBJ1-2, with D tentatively TRBD1 (5 bases). V lost 5 bases to trimming and J lost 14 bases, with 21 bases between them. The CDR3 has 13 residues. CDR1 and CDR2 (germline): MDHEN, SYDVKM. CDR3 nucleotides: TGTGCCAGCAGTCTGAGTGTGCCAGGGAGGATTACCTTC. This translates into CASSLSVPGRITF.

V usage is TRBV6-6 and J usage is TRBJ2-1; TRBD2 aligns across 8 bases. Germline CDR1 and CDR2: MNHNY and SVGAGI (reference sequence). This CDR3 contains 14 residues. V trimming: 7 bases; J trimming: 7 bases; junction bases outside the gene matches: 9. The CDR3 DNA sequence: TGTGCCAGCATTACCAGCGGGGGTGGAAATGAGCAGTTCTTC. Residues: CASITSGGGNEQFF.

The chain uses TRBV5-1 and TRBJ2-5, with 10 nucleotides matching TRBD2. CDR1 is SGHRS and CDR2 is YFSETQ in the germline V gene. This CDR3 is built from 17 residues. The V segment lost 3 bases and the J segment 9 bases; nucleotides outside the gene matches: 17. CDR3 in amino acids: CASSSALSGGSQGAQYF. The CDR3 region has the DNA TGCGCCAGCAGCTCAGCACTTAGCGGGGGGAGCCAGGGGGCCCAGTACTTC.

A single count supports this clone. The gene calls are TRBV4-2 and TRBJ2-3; D uncertain. Germline V CDR1 and CDR2: LGHNA, YNFKEQ. The V and J ends lost 0 bases and 0 bases respectively, with 4 bases between them. The CDR3 runs to 14 residues. The CDR3 nucleotides are TGTGCCAGCAGCCAAGAGAGGAGCACAGATACGCAGTATTTT. It translates to CASSQERSTDTQYF.

CDR3 coding DNA: TGTGCCACCAGCAGAGATCCTCGGGAAAAACTGTTTTTT. Translating gives CATSRDPREKLFF. The chain is built from TRBV15 and TRBJ1-4; D uncertain. This CDR3 contains 13 residues. Germline V lookup: CDR1 LNHNV, CDR2 YYDKDF (reference sequence). V was clipped by 0 bases and J by 8 bases, with 7 bases between them.

The rearrangement joins TRBV19 to TRBJ2-7, with 8 nucleotides matching TRBD1. The J segment lost 5 bases and the V segment lost 4 bases, leaving 13 bases of the junction unmatched. The V gene's germline CDR1 is LNHDA and CDR2 SQIVND (reference sequence). CDR3 length: 16 amino acids. CDR3 sequence: CASSRNSETGVNEQYF. CDR3 coding DNA: TGTGCCAGTAGTAGGAATTCCGAGACAGGGGTCAACGAGCAGTACTTC.

This clone was seen a single time. The V gene is TRBV30, the J gene TRBJ1-2; D is unclear. The CDR3 runs to 14 residues. V lost 0 bases and J lost 6, with 14 bases in between. Per the germline V gene, CDR1 is GTSNPN and CDR2 is SVGIG (reference sequence). The chain's CDR3 is CAWSVNQLSDGYTF. The CDR3 coding sequence is TGTGCCTGGAGTGTGAACCAATTGAGCGATGGCTACACCTTC. The full variable domain, with the rest looked up from reference TRBV30 and TRBJ1-2, is SQTIHQWPATLVQPVGSPLSLECTVEGTSNPNLYWYRQAAGRGLQLLFYSVGIGQISSEVPQNLSASRPQDRQFILSSKKLLLSDSGFYLCAWSVNQLSDGYTFGSGTRLTVV.